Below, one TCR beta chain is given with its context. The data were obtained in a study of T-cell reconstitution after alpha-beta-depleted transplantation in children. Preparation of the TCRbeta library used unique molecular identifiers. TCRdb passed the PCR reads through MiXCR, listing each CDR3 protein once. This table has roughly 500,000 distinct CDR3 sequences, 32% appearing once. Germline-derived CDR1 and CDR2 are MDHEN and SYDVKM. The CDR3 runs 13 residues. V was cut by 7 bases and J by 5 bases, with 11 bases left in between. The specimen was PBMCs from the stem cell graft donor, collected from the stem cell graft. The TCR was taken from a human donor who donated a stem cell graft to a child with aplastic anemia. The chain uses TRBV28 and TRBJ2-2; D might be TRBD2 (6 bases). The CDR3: CASMDYQTGELFF. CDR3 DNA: TGTGCCAGCATGGACTACCAGACCGGGGAGCTGTTTTTT.